This T cell receptor (beta chain) was recorded in a study of tumor-infiltrating lymphocytes in localized non-small cell lung cancer. Whole-study context: Resected tumor was paired with non-adjacent uninvolved lung from the same patient.

The CDR3 is 16 residues long. Trimming removed 5 bases from V and 3 bases from J; junction bases left unmatched: 10. Germline V gene data show CDR1 as SEHNR and CDR2 as FQNEAQ (reference sequence). The assay was immunoSEQ multiplex PCR, and TCRdb's table has in-frame clones only and misses some. Of more than 15,000 clones listed, 69% are singletons. Sequenced: lung tumor tissue. The TCR was taken from a human donor with non-small cell lung cancer. The chain recombines TRBV7-9 with TRBJ1-1; TRBD1 agrees at 9 bases. The CDR3 bases are TGTGCCAGCAGCCCGGGAAGGGGACAGGGAGACACTGAAGCTTTCTTT. This sequence encodes CASSPGRGQGDTEAFF.